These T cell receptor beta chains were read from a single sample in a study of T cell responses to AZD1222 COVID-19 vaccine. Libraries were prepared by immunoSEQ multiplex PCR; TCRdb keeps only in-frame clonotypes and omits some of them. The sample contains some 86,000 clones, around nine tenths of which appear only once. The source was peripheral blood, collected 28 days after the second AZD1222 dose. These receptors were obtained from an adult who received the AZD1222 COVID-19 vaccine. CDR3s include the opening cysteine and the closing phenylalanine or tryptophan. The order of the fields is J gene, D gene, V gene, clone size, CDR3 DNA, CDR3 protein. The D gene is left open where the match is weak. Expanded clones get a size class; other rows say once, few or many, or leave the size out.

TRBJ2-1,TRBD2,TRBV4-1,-,TGCGCCAGCAGCCCGAACCAACTAGCGGGAGGGCCCTATGAGCAGTTCTTC,CASSPNQLAGGPYEQFF
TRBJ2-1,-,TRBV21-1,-,TGTGCCAGCAGCCCCGAGGGGGTGGGCTACAATGAGCAGTTCTTC,CASSPEGVGYNEQFF
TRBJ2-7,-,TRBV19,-,TGTGCCAGTAGCCCCCAGGACGGTGACTCCTACGAGCAGTACTTC,CASSPQDGDSYEQYF
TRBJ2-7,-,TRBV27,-,TGTGCCAGCAGTTCCGGGACCGGCTTTGTCTACGAGCAGTACTTC,CASSSGTGFVYEQYF
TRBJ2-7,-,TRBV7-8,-,TGTGCCAGCAGCTCAAACAGGGATAGGGAGCAATACTTC,CASSSNRDREQYF
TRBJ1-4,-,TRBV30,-,TGTGCCTGGAGTACAGGGCCTAATGAAAAACTGTTTTTT,CAWSTGPNEKLFF
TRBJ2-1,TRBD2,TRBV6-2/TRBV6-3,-,TGTGCCAGCAGTGACCGGGGTAGCGGGCATTACAATGAGCAGTTCTTC,CASSDRGSGHYNEQFF
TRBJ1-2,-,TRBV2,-,TGTGCCAGCAGTGACGAGGTTTACTCTTCCTATGGCTACACCTTC,CASSDEVYSSYGYTF
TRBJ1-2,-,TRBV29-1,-,TGCAGCGTTGAAGAGGCCGGGCTTGGCTACACCTTC,CSVEEAGLGYTF
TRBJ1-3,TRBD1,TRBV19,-,TGTGCCAGTAACCCTGCGAGGGACAGGACCTACTTCGGTGCAGGAAACACCATATATTTT,CASNPARDRTYFGAGNTIYF
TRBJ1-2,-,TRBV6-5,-,TGTGCCAGCAGAACACACAGGGCTGGCTACACCTTC,CASRTHRAGYTF
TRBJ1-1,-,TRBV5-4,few,TGTGCCAGCAGCGGTGGACAGCACCTTGAAGCTTTCTTT,CASSGGQHLEAFF
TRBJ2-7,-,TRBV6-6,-,TGTGCCAGCAGTCCGGGGTCGCTAGCCCACGAGCAGTACTTC,CASSPGSLAHEQYF
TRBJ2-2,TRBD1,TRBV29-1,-,TGCAGCGCCAGGGACAGGGGGTCGGACACCGGGGAGCTGTTTTTT,CSARDRGSDTGELFF
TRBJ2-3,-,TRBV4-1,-,TGCGCCAGCAGCTTATACCCCAGCGGGAGCACAGATACGCAGTATTTT,CASSLYPSGSTDTQYF
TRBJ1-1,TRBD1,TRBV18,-,TGTGCCAGCTCAGGACAGGCGAACACTGAAGCTTTCTTT,CASSGQANTEAFF
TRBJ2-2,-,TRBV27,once,TGTGCCAGCAGTTTAGCCGGGGAGCTGTTTTTT,CASSLAGELFF
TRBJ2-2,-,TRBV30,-,TGTGCCTGGAGTAGACAGACTACCGGGGAGCTGTTTTTT,CAWSRQTTGELFF
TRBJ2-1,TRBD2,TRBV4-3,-,TGCGCCAGCAGCCAAGAGGCGGCGGGAGTACCCTACAATGAGCAGTTCTTC,CASSQEAAGVPYNEQFF
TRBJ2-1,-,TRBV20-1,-,TGCAGTGCTAGTTGGGTCCAGGGAGTATTCTACAATGAGCAGTTCTTC,CSASWVQGVFYNEQFF
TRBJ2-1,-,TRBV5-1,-,TGCGCCAGCAGCCGCCACCCCGGGGATACCTACAATGAGCAGTTCTTC,CASSRHPGDTYNEQFF
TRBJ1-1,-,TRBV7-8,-,TGTGCCTGCTGCTTTGGGGGCGGGGGTCCTATGAACACTGAAGCTTTCTTT,CACCFGGGGPMNTEAFF